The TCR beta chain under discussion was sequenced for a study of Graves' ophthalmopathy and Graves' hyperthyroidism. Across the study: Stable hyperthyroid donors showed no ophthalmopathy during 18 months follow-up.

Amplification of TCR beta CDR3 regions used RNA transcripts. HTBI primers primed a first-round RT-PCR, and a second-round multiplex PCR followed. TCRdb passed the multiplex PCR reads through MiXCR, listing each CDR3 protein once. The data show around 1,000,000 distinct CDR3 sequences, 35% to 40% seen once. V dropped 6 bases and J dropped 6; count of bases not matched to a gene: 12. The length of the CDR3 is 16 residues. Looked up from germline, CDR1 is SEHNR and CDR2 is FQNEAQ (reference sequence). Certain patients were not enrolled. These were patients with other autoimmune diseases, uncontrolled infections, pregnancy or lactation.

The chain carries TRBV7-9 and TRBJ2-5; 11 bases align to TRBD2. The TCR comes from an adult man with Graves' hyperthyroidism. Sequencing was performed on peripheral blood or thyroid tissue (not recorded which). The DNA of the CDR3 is TGTGCCAGCAGGACTAGCGGGACAGCAGGTAGAAAGACCCAGTACTTC. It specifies CASRTSGTAGRKTQYF.